A single sample gave rise to the 5 T cell receptor beta chains below, sequenced in a study of beta chain features in type 1 diabetes. As every portion of the isolated RNA was reverse transcribed, the sequencing read expressed TCRB transcripts. The data were produced by immunoSEQ multiplex PCR, yet TCRdb's version contains in-frame clones alone and is incomplete. The table shows about 220,000 clones, with approximately 10% occurring only once. The material sequenced was central memory CD4+ T cells from blood. The receptors come from a man younger than 35 in good health.

Of note for this clone: Germline and junction disagree at one end, which may indicate a read error. The V and J genes are TRBV14 and TRBJ2-1; D is perhaps TRBD2 (6 bases). The CDR3 consists of 13 residues. CDR1 is SGHDN, CDR2 FVKESK, per germline. CDR3 DNA: TGTGCCAGCAGCCAAGACCCGAGAGCGGGTGGGATCTTC. Protein product: CASSQDPRAGGIF. The whole variable domain, remainder taken from reference TRBV14 and TRBJ2-1, is EAGVTQFPSHSVIEKGQTVTLRCDPISGHDNLYWYRRVMGKEIKFLLHFVKESKQDESGMPNNRFLAERTGGTYSTLKVQPAELEDSGVYFCASSQDPRAGGIFGPGTRLTVL.

The chain employs TRBV15 and TRBJ2-1; tentative D call: TRBD2 (5 bases). The germline V gene encodes CDR1 LNHNV and CDR2 YYDKDF (reference sequence). V lost 0 bases and J 5 bases, leaving 14 bases between the germline ends. The CDR3 length is 16 residues. CDR3 DNA sequence: TGTGCCACCAGCAGAGATAAGCGGCCTTTTGACAATGAGCAGTTCTTC. It yields the protein CATSRDKRPFDNEQFF. The full variable domain, completed using reference TRBV15 and TRBJ2-1, is DAMVIQNPRYQVTQFGKPVTLSCSQTLNHNVMYWYQQKSSQAPKLLFHYYDKDFNNEADTPDNFQSRRPNTSFCFLDIRSPGLGDTAMYLCATSRDKRPFDNEQFFGPGTRLTVL.

This clone was seen many times. V gene TRBV7-2 combines with J gene TRBJ2-1, with D hard to call. Germline CDR1 and CDR2: SGHTA and FQGNSA. Trimming left V 1 base short and J 8 bases short, with 6 bases between. The CDR3 sequence is 12 residues long. The CDR3 here is CASSLGRDEQFF. The CDR3 DNA is TGTGCCAGCAGCTTAGGGCGAGATGAGCAGTTCTTC.

The sample holds a few counts of this clone. The chain uses TRBV27 and TRBJ1-4; the D is unclear. The CDR3 runs to 14 residues. V lost 6 bases, J lost 8 bases, and 16 bases lay in between. CDR1 is MNHEY and CDR2 is SMNVEV in the germline V gene (reference sequence). CDR3 DNA: TGTGCCAGCAGGGCAGCGATAAAGTGGGAAAAACTGTTTTTT. Translation gives CASRAAIKWEKLFF.

CDR3 amino acids: CASSVARGGSPLHF. DNA of the CDR3: TGTGCCAGCAGCGTAGCCAGGGGAGGTTCACCCCTCCACTTT. The rearrangement joins TRBV9 to TRBJ1-6; maybe TRBD1 (6 bases). The CDR3 spans 14 residues. V lost 0 bases and J lost 9, with 10 bases in between. Germline loops: CDR1 SGDLS, CDR2 YYNGEE.